The 5 T cell receptor beta chains below were found in one sample sequenced in a study of cytomegalovirus exposure and HLA in healthy donors. Sequencing used immunoSEQ multiplex PCR; TCRdb keeps in-frame clones, though not all of them. This table has 56,000 or so clones, just over 90% appearing once. Sequencing was carried out using PBMCs. These receptors were collected from a woman aged 18 to 35 in good health and CMV-seropositive.

The chain links TRBV27 to TRBJ2-7, with TRBD1 identical over 10 bases. The CDR3 runs to 14 residues. Unmatched junction bases numbered 4, after V lost 6 bases and J lost 2 bases. The V gene's germline CDR1 is MNHEY and CDR2 SMNVEV (reference sequence). This CDR3 reads CASRSDRGTYEQYF. The CDR3 DNA follows: TGTGCCAGCAGATCGGACAGGGGGACCTACGAGCAGTACTTC.

The rearrangement joins TRBV2 to TRBJ1-2; the match to TRBD1 covers 7 bases. Trimming at V came to 9 bases and at J to 8 bases, leaving 12 bases not matched to a gene. The CDR3 length is 13 residues. Germline CDR1 and CDR2: SNHLY and FYNNEI. The CDR3 DNA reads TGTGCCAGACAGGGGAGCGATGGTTTAGGCTACACCTTC. It encodes CARQGSDGLGYTF. The full variable domain, in which reference TRBV2 and TRBJ1-2 provide the parts outside the CDR3, is EPEVTQTPSHQVTQMGQEVILRCVPISNHLYFYWYRQILGQKVEFLVSFYNNEISEKSEIFDDQFSVERPDGSNFTLKIRSTKLEDSAMYFCARQGSDGLGYTFGSGTRLTVV.

Sample share makes this clone medium-sized. The rearrangement uses TRBV7-9 and TRBJ2-2; 9 bases are a match to TRBD1. Trimming removed 2 bases from V and 1 base from J; junction bases left unmatched: 2. CDR3 length: 16 amino acids. The germline V gene has CDR1 SEHNR and CDR2 FQNEAQ (reference sequence). CDR3 amino acids: CASSLRQGVNTGELFF. CDR3 bases: TGTGCCAGCAGCTTAAGACAGGGGGTGAACACCGGGGAGCTGTTTTTT.

The V and J genes are TRBV28 and TRBJ1-6; no clear D gene. Trimming removed 8 bases from V and 6 bases from J, with 8 bases in between. The germline V gene encodes CDR1 MDHEN and CDR2 SYDVKM. CDR3 length equals 12 residues. The CDR3 here is CASGPVNSPLHF. DNA for the CDR3: TGTGCCAGCGGGCCGGTTAATTCACCCCTCCACTTT.

The chain is built from TRBV6-5 and TRBJ2-2; unclear D gene. This CDR3 comprises 13 residues. Deletions cut 5 bases from V and 2 bases from J, with 6 bases between. Germline V gives CDR1 MNHEY, CDR2 SVGAGI. CDR3 nucleotide sequence: TGTGCCAGCAGTAGGAGTAACACCGGGGAGCTGTTTTTT. This encodes CASSRSNTGELFF.